This T cell receptor beta chain was found in a study of cytomegalovirus exposure and HLA in healthy donors. Study at large: The roughly 110 validation repertoires were reported in a later analysis to have been generated on the same platform as the 666 first-cohort repertoires.

With regard to this clone: The antigen is unknown.

Germline-derived CDR1 and CDR2 are SGHDT and YYEEEE. V was clipped by 4 bases and J by 5 bases; unmatched bases: 5. The CDR3 spans 13 residues. This table comes from immunoSEQ multiplex PCR, and its TCRdb copy is limited to in-frame clones, with some not included. The data show roughly 150,000 clones, with 75% to 90% seen just once and around 2.1% held by the top ten. Points from the study as a whole: Per published reports, the classifier diagnosed cytomegalovirus status with high specificity and sensitivity. TCR clusters originating in the first cohort tended to co-occur in the roughly 120 validation repertoires, according to a later analysis. The authors confirmed in vitro that a few CMV-associated chains were specific for CMV antigens.

Sequenced: PBMCs. This sequence joins TRBV5-6 and TRBJ1-2; 7 positions match TRBD1. The clonotype was recovered from a woman between 18 and 30 years old in good health and CMV-seronegative. CDR3 sequence reads: CASSRGTAYGYTF. The CDR3 DNA is TGTGCCAGCAGCCGAGGGACAGCTTATGGCTACACCTTC.